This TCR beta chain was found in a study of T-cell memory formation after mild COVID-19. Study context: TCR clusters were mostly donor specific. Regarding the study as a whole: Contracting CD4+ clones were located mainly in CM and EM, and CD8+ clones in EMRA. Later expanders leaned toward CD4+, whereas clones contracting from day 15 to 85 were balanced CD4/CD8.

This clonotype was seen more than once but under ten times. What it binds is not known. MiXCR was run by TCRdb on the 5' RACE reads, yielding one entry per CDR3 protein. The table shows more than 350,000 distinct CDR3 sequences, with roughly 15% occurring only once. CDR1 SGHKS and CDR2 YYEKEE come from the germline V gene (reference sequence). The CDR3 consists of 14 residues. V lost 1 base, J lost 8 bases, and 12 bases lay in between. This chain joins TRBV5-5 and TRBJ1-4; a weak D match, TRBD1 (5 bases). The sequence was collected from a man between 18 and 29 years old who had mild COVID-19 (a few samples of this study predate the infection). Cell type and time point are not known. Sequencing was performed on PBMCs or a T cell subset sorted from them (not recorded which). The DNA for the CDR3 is TGTGCCAGCAGCTTGACGCAGGGTGGCGAAAAACTGTTTTTT. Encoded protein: CASSLTQGGEKLFF.